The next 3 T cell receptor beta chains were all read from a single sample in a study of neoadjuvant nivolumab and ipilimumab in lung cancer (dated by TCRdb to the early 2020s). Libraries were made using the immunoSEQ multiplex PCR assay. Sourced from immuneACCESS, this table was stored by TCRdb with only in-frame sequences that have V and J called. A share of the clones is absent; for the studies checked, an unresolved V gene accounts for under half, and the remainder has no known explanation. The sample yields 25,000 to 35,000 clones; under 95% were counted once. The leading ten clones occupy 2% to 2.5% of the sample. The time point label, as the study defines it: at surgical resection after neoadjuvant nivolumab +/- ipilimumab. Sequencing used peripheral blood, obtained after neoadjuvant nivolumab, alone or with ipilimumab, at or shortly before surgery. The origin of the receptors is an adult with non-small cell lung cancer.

In DNA, the CDR3 is TGTGCCAGCAGAACGGGACTGGTCCAAGAGACCCAGTACTTC. Translating gives CASRTGLVQETQYF. The chain recombines TRBV5-4 with TRBJ2-5, with D perhaps matching TRBD2 (6 bases). Germline CDR1 and CDR2: SGHNT and YYREEE (reference sequence). V shed 5 bases and J shed 1 base, with 12 bases lying between them. This CDR3 comprises 14 residues.

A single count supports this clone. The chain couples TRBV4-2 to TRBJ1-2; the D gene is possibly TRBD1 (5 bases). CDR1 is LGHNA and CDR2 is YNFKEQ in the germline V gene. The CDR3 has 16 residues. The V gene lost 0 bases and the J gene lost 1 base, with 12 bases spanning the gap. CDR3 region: CASSQDRQGDNYGYTF. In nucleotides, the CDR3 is TGTGCCAGCAGCCAAGATCGGCAGGGCGATAACTATGGCTACACCTTC.

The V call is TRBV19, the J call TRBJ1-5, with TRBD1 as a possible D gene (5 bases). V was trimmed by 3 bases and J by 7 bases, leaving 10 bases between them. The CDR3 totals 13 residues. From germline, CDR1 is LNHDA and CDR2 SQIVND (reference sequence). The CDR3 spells CASSMTERQPQHF. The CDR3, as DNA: TGTGCCAGTAGTATGACAGAAAGGCAGCCCCAGCATTTT.